These 30 T cell receptor beta chains share one sample of origin, sequenced in a study of blood T cell repertoires in COVID-19 (dated by TCRdb to the early 2020s). The method behind the library was the immunoSEQ multiplex PCR assay. As stored in TCRdb, this immuneACCESS dataset retains in-frame rearrangements with V and J assigned. A fraction of the clones does not appear; measured against another copy, unresolved V genes explain less than half of the discrepancy, and the remainder lacks a known reason. The sample contains around 180,000 clones, 79% of them found a single time. Roughly a sixth of the sample comes from the top ten. Sequencing was carried out using peripheral blood. Source of these receptors: a man aged 55 to 70 with active or convalescent COVID-19.

The count of this clone is one. The chain uses TRBV12-3 or TRBV12-4 and TRBJ2-7; the D gene is possibly TRBD1 (5 bases). The V gene lost 4 bases and the J gene lost 2 bases, with 9 bases spanning the gap. The CDR3 contains 13 residues. The CDR3 region is CASSSQGTYEQYF. In DNA form, the CDR3 reads TGTGCCAGCAGTTCCCAGGGTACCTACGAGCAGTACTTC.

The genes are TRBV6-5 and TRBJ1-2; no clear D gene. The CDR3 runs to 13 residues. V gave up 3 bases and J gave up 4 bases, with 9 bases separating them. CDR1 MNHEY and CDR2 SVGAGI come from the germline V gene. DNA of the CDR3: TGTGCCAGCAGTTATGGGCCTCGCTATGGCTACACCTTC. The encoded protein is CASSYGPRYGYTF.

As for this clone: This specimen includes other DNA sequences encoding the same CDR3. The V call is TRBV5-1, the J call TRBJ2-5; D perhaps matches TRBD1 (6 bases). The CDR3 totals 14 residues. The germline gives CDR1 SGHRS, CDR2 YFSETQ. The V and J ends lost 7 bases and 0 bases respectively, with 13 bases between them. CDR3 DNA: TGCGCCAGCTCACCGGACAGATACCAAGAGACCCAGTACTTC. It translates to CASSPDRYQETQYF.

This clone came up once. This rearrangement joins TRBV25-1 to TRBJ2-7; TRBD1 might be the D (6 bases). CDR1 is MGHDK, CDR2 SYGVNS, per germline. V lost 4 bases and J 4 bases, leaving 20 bases between the germline ends. The CDR3 covers 16 residues. The CDR3 DNA reads as TGTGCCAGCAGTGGCTCCCGGGACAAACGATTTTACGAGCAGTACTTC. It codes for CASSGSRDKRFYEQYF.

The rearrangement joins TRBV7-2 to TRBJ1-5, with 9 bases fitting TRBD1. Germline V gives CDR1 SGHTA, CDR2 FQGNSA. CDR3 length equals 15 residues. Germline trimming cut 5 bases from V and 11 bases from J; bases unmatched to any gene: 13. The CDR3 DNA is TGTGCCAGCAGCCCTCCCTCCGGGACAGGGTACTCCCAGCATTTT. Protein: CASSPPSGTGYSQHF.

This rearrangement joins TRBV24-1 to TRBJ1-5, with D maybe TRBD1 (6 bases). The CDR3 is 24 residues long. The germline gives CDR1 KGHDR, CDR2 SFDVKD. With 3 bases removed from V and 0 bases from J, the gap between germline ends came to 35 bases. The CDR3 sequence: CATSDPLPQGPVVFCYYSNQPQHF. CDR3 bases: TGTGCCACCAGTGATCCACTTCCTCAGGGGCCCGTCGTCTTTTGTTATTATAGCAATCAGCCCCAGCATTTT.

This chain connects TRBV6-1 to TRBJ2-7; D possibly corresponds to TRBD2 (6 bases). Germline loops: CDR1 MNHNS, CDR2 SASEGT. There are 15 residues in the CDR3. V was trimmed by 1 base and J by 3 bases, leaving 13 bases between them. The CDR3 region is CASSEVPRGYYEQYF. In DNA, the CDR3 is TGTGCCAGCAGTGAAGTCCCCCGGGGGTACTACGAGCAGTACTTC.

V and J are TRBV3-1 (or the pseudogene TRBV3-2) and TRBJ1-2, with TRBD1 as a possible D gene (5 bases). Germline CDR1 is LGHDT and CDR2 is YNNKEL (reference sequence). CDR3 length: 15 residues. Trimming took off 4 bases at V and 1 base at J, with 13 bases between the two ends. The CDR3 reads CASSPFQGFNYGYTF. The CDR3 region has the DNA TGTGCCAGCAGCCCCTTCCAGGGTTTTAACTATGGCTACACCTTC.

The V gene is TRBV13, the J gene TRBJ1-1; possibly TRBD1 for D (6 bases). This CDR3 contains 15 residues. CDR1 is PRHDT and CDR2 is FYEKMQ in the germline V gene (reference sequence). The germline V and J ends were trimmed by 4 bases and 0 bases, with 12 bases remaining between them. The CDR3, as DNA: TGTGCCAGCAGCTGGACAGAGCATTTGAACACTGAAGCTTTCTTT. It is translated as CASSWTEHLNTEAFF.

The rearrangement joins TRBV19 to TRBJ1-5, with D perhaps TRBD1 (6 bases). Trimming stripped 2 bases from V and 7 bases from J, with 9 bases between. This CDR3 contains 13 residues. CDR1 and CDR2 from the germline V gene are LNHDA and SQIVND (reference sequence). The CDR3: CASSIQGLQPQHF. The CDR3 DNA follows: TGTGCCAGTAGTATACAGGGGTTACAGCCCCAGCATTTT.

Note on this clone: A much larger clone sits a single nucleotide away, making a read error possible. The J gene is TRBJ2-7, the V gene TRBV7-6, with 14 nucleotides matching TRBD2. With 4 bases clipped from V and 6 bases from J, the junction kept 2 bases outside the gene matches. This CDR3 spans 14 amino acids. Germline values: CDR1 SGHVS, CDR2 FNYEAQ. The CDR3 DNA reads TGTGCCAGCAGCTCGGGACTAGCGGGAGCCGAGCAGTACTTC. Translation: CASSSGLAGAEQYF. Full variable domain (missing parts from reference TRBV7-6 and TRBJ2-7): GAGVSQSPRYKVTKRGQDVALRCDPISGHVSLYWYRQALGQGPEFLTYFNYEAQQDKSGLPNDRFSAERPEGSISTLTIQRTEQRDSAMYRCASSSGLAGAEQYFGPGTRLTVT.

The chain recombines TRBV2 with TRBJ2-3; tentative D call: TRBD2 (6 bases). Germline CDR1 reads SNHLY; CDR2 reads FYNNEI. V was clipped by 8 bases and J by 9 bases, with 12 bases between them. This CDR3 has 11 amino acids. Here the CDR3 reads CASGREVTQYF. In DNA, the CDR3 is TGTGCCAGCGGCAGGGAGGTGACGCAGTATTTT.

V gene TRBV18 combines with J gene TRBJ2-7; 7 bases line up with TRBD1. The CDR3 runs to 13 residues. V shed 3 bases and J 4 bases; nucleotides not matched to a gene: 3. Germline loops: CDR1 KGHSH, CDR2 LQKENI. The CDR3: CASSPGTVYEQYF. The CDR3 DNA reads as TGTGCCAGCTCACCCGGGACAGTATACGAGCAGTACTTC.

V usage is TRBV28 and J usage is TRBJ2-1, with 8 bases lining up with TRBD2. CDR3 length: 15 amino acids. V shed 9 bases and J 7 bases; nucleotides not matched to a gene: 14. Germline V gene sequence: CDR1 MDHEN, CDR2 SYDVKM. The CDR3 loop is CARTQSGGPLNEQFF. The CDR3 bases are TGTGCCAGGACCCAATCGGGAGGGCCCCTGAATGAGCAGTTCTTC.

This rearrangement joins TRBV3-1 (or the pseudogene TRBV3-2) to TRBJ2-7, with D hard to call. Germline V gives CDR1 LGHDT, CDR2 YNNKEL (reference sequence). V lost 1 base and J lost 2, with 12 bases in between. There are 15 residues in the CDR3. This chain's CDR3 is CASSQGPGTTYEQYF. The CDR3 bases are TGTGCCAGCAGCCAAGGGCCAGGAACAACCTACGAGCAGTACTTC.

This chain joins TRBV4-3 and TRBJ1-2, with no clear D. Per germline, CDR1 LGHNA and CDR2 YSLEER. Trimming cost V 0 bases and J 2 bases, with 10 bases left between them. This CDR3 contains 15 residues. Here the CDR3 DNA reads TGCGCCAGCAGCCAAGACAATCCGGAGAACTATGGCTACACCTTC. It codes for CASSQDNPENYGYTF.

The chain uses TRBV5-8 and TRBJ2-2, with TRBD2 matching over 10 bases. The CDR3 consists of 16 residues. Trimming cost V 4 bases and J 1 base; bases outside gene matches: 4. Looked up from germline, CDR1 is SGHTS and CDR2 is YDEGEE. The CDR3 protein is CASSAGLAVNTGELFF. The CDR3, as DNA: TGTGCCAGCAGCGCCGGACTAGCGGTGAACACCGGGGAGCTGTTTTTT. Full variable domain (rest looked up from reference TRBV5-8 and TRBJ2-2): EAGVTQSPTHLIKTRGQQATLRCSPISGHTSVYWYQQALGLGLQFLLWYDEGEERNRGNFPPRFSGRQFPNYSSELNVNALELEDSALYLCASSAGLAVNTGELFFGEGSRLTVL.

This clone was seen only a few times. The chain carries TRBV5-4 and TRBJ2-2; D is uncertain. CDR3 size: 14 residues. The ends were cut back, 2 bases at V and 6 bases at J, with 11 bases in the middle. Per the germline V gene, CDR1 is SGHNT and CDR2 is YYREEE (reference sequence). In DNA form, the CDR3 reads TGTGCCAGCAGCTTTAGGCAGACATCCGGGGAGCTGTTTTTT. It encodes CASSFRQTSGELFF. The variable domain in full, completed from reference TRBV5-4 and TRBJ2-2, reads ETGVTQSPTHLIKTRGQQVTLRCSSQSGHNTVSWYQQALGQGPQFIFQYYREEENGRGNFPPRFSGLQFPNYSSELNVNALELDDSALYLCASSFRQTSGELFFGEGSRLTVL.

The rearrangement links TRBV15 to TRBJ2-7; a weak D match, TRBD1 (5 bases). The CDR3 consists of 14 residues. Looked up from germline, CDR1 is LNHNV and CDR2 is YYDKDF (reference sequence). The germline V and J ends were trimmed by 0 bases and 3 bases, with 9 bases remaining between them. The CDR3 reads CATSRDRVVYEQYF. Written as DNA, the CDR3 is TGTGCCACCAGCAGAGACAGGGTCGTCTACGAGCAGTACTTC.

This clone was counted a few times. This chain joins TRBV4-2 and TRBJ2-5; 8 bases align to TRBD2. This CDR3 spans 16 amino acids. CDR1 LGHNA and CDR2 YNFKEQ come from the germline V gene. V trimming: 0 bases; J trimming: 7 bases; junction bases outside the gene matches: 10. The CDR3 DNA sequence: TGTGCCAGCAGCCAAGATGGGACGGGAGGGTTTACGACCCAGTACTTC. Translating it yields CASSQDGTGGFTTQYF.

This sequence joins TRBV3-1 (or the pseudogene TRBV3-2) and TRBJ2-3, with 12 bases that match TRBD2. Germline CDR1 is LGHDT and CDR2 is YNNKEL (reference sequence). The CDR3 loop spans 16 amino acids. V trimming: 3 bases; J trimming: 6 bases; junction bases outside the gene matches: 7. The CDR3 DNA reads as TGTGCCAGCAGCCAGTCGAAGCTAGCGGGAGGGGATACGCAGTATTTT. Its protein product is CASSQSKLAGGDTQYF.

The V gene is TRBV7-2, the J gene TRBJ1-4, with 9 bases matching TRBD1. The CDR3 extends over 15 amino acids. Germline lookup yields CDR1 SGHTA and CDR2 FQGNSA. Losses at the gene ends were 5 bases for V and 6 bases for J; bases not matched to a gene: 7. The CDR3 protein is CASSPGTGWDEKLFF. CDR3 DNA sequence: TGTGCCAGCAGCCCCGGGACAGGGTGGGATGAAAAACTGTTTTTT.

The rearrangement uses TRBV29-1 and TRBJ2-7; 10 bases fit TRBD1. The germline CDR1 and CDR2 sequences are SQVTM and ANQGSEA. This CDR3 spans 14 amino acids. The V gene end was trimmed by 6 bases and the J gene end by 5 bases; junction bases not matched to a gene: 10. CDR3 sequence (DNA): TGCAGCGTGAGACAGGGGGCGACGAGTAACGAGCAGTACTTC. Translation: CSVRQGATSNEQYF.

The gene calls are TRBV6-2 or TRBV6-3 and TRBJ1-1; D is possibly TRBD1 (5 bases). The germline V gene has CDR1 MNHEY and CDR2 SVGEGT. The germline V and J ends were trimmed by 4 bases and 2 bases, with 11 bases remaining between them. The CDR3 contains 14 residues. CDR3 residues: CASSLIDRNTEAFF. CDR3 nucleotides: TGTGCCAGCAGTTTAATCGACAGAAACACTGAAGCTTTCTTT.

This clone was detected once. The chain carries TRBV29-1 and TRBJ2-7; perhaps TRBD2 as D (7 bases). Germline V CDR1 and CDR2: SQVTM, ANQGSEA. The CDR3 sequence is 14 residues long. The V end was cut by 6 bases, the J end by 0 bases, with 15 bases between. The CDR3 region is CSVLGGDTSYEQYF. DNA of the CDR3: TGCAGCGTCCTAGGGGGGGACACCTCCTACGAGCAGTACTTC.

This clone was found a few times. The V gene is TRBV5-4, the J gene TRBJ2-2; the D gene is possibly TRBD1 (5 bases). The V end lost 4 bases, the J end lost 4 bases, and 14 bases lay between the germline ends. The CDR3 loop spans 15 amino acids. Germline loops: CDR1 SGHNT, CDR2 YYREEE (reference sequence). CDR3 in amino acids: CASSPGQFGTGELFF. DNA for the CDR3: TGTGCCAGCAGCCCAGGGCAGTTCGGCACCGGGGAGCTGTTTTTT.

The CDR3 DNA is TGTGCCAGCAAGGAGGGCAATCAGCCCCAGCATTTT. Its protein product is CASKEGNQPQHF. The V and J genes are TRBV28 and TRBJ1-5; no clear D. V was cut by 7 bases and J by 2 bases, with 6 bases left in between. There are 12 residues in the CDR3. The germline V gene encodes CDR1 MDHEN and CDR2 SYDVKM. The full variable domain, in which reference TRBV28 and TRBJ1-5 provide the parts outside the CDR3, is DVKVTQSSRYLVKRTGEKVFLECVQDMDHENMFWYRQDPGLGLRLIYFSYDVKMKEKGDIPEGYSVSREKKERFSLILESASTNQTSMYLCASKEGNQPQHFGDGTRLSIL.

This rearrangement joins TRBV29-1 to TRBJ2-2; D possibly corresponds to TRBD2 (5 bases). CDR1 and CDR2 (germline): SQVTM, ANQGSEA. The length of the CDR3 is 13 residues. V lost 7 bases, J lost 3 bases, and 12 bases lay in between. The chain's CDR3 is CSGHNGDTGELFF. In DNA, the CDR3 is TGCAGCGGTCACAACGGGGACACCGGGGAGCTGTTTTTT.

This chain connects TRBV18 to TRBJ1-1, with D maybe TRBD1 (5 bases). The CDR3 covers 15 residues. CDR1 is KGHSH and CDR2 is LQKENI in the germline V gene. Trimming removed 3 bases at V and 3 bases at J, with 14 bases between. CDR3 region: CASSPQGGKDTEAFF. The CDR3 nucleotides read TGTGCCAGCTCACCCCAGGGAGGGAAGGACACTGAAGCTTTCTTT. Filled out from reference TRBV18 and TRBJ1-1, the complete variable domain reads NAGVMQNPRHLVRRRGQEARLRCSPMKGHSHVYWYRQLPEEGLKFMVYLQKENIIDESGMPKERFSAEFPKEGPSILRIQQVVRGDSAAYFCASSPQGGKDTEAFFGQGTRLTVV.

This clone turned up a few times. The chain's CDR3 is CASSPQSGSTDTQYF. The CDR3 nucleotides read TGTGCCAGCTCACCGCAGTCCGGGAGCACAGATACGCAGTATTTT. The chain combines TRBV18 with TRBJ2-3, with no clear D. Trimming cost V 3 bases and J 0 bases, with 10 bases left between them. Germline V gene data show CDR1 as KGHSH and CDR2 as LQKENI. The CDR3 consists of 15 residues.